The clone carrying this T cell receptor (beta chain) was observed a handful of times. Its antigen remains unidentified. Semiquantitative ARM-PCR amplified T cell receptor alpha and beta CDR3 regions from mRNA. Exponential amplification used communal superprimers after tagged nested gene-specific primers in ARM-PCR. Nested primers were removed by exonuclease before the second PCR round. TCRdb re-derived calls from the multiplex PCR reads in MiXCR, one entry per CDR3 protein. The table shows some 10,000 distinct CDR3 sequences, with around 52% occurring only once. Memory T cells were selected with anti-CD45RO beads from the CD45RA-negative fraction. The ends lost 2 bases at V and 1 base at J; junction bases unmatched: 0. Germline V gene lookup returns CDR1 SGHTA and CDR2 FQGNSA. The length of the CDR3 is 14 residues. The sample originates from a study of relationships among human T cell subsets. The study, taken as a whole, reports: Over 55% of CD8+ cytotoxic sequences came from clones with over 100 reads. A CD4+CD8+ double-positive population could not be excluded by bead sorting. Substantial CDR3 sharing among Th1, Th2 and regulatory cells suggested stochastic fate choice.

Sequenced: memory T cells sorted from blood. The V gene is TRBV7-2, the J gene TRBJ2-3, with TRBD2 identical over 7 bases. The sequence was obtained from a man between 35 and 55 years old in good health. The CDR3 loop reads CASSLREGTDTQYF. In DNA, the CDR3 is TGTGCCAGCAGCTTACGGGAGGGCACAGATACGCAGTATTTT.